This T cell receptor beta chain was sequenced for a study of control samples from healthy donors and cancer patients. As for this clone: Other DNA sequences in the same sample also yield this CDR3.

TCRdb's copy holds only in-frame clones and misses some; the assay was immunoSEQ multiplex PCR. Counted here are some 64,000 clones, about 90% occurring once; the ten biggest clones make up 2% to 2.5%. Trimming left V 4 bases short and J 3 bases short, with 19 bases between. The CDR3 totals 16 residues. CDR1 is SGHRS and CDR2 is YFSETQ in the germline V gene. The TCR sequence derives from a woman between 50 and 59 years old with head and neck cancer. The sequencing sample was made of PBMCs. This chain connects TRBV5-1 to TRBJ1-1; perhaps TRBD1 as D (6 bases). CDR3: CASSLSGKGDYTEAFF. In DNA form, the CDR3 reads TGCGCCAGCAGCCTGTCAGGGAAGGGGGATTACACTGAAGCTTTCTTT.